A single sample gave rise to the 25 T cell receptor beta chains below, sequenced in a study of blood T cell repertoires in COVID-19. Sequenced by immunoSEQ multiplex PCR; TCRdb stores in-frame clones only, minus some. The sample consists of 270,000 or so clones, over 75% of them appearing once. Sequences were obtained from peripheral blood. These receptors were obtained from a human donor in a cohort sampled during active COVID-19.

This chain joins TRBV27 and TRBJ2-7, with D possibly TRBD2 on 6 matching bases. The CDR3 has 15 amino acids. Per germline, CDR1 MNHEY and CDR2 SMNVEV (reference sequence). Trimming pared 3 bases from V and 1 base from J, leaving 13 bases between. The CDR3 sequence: CASSFMAGPSYEQYF. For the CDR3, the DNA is TGTGCCAGCAGTTTTATGGCGGGACCTTCCTACGAGCAGTACTTC.

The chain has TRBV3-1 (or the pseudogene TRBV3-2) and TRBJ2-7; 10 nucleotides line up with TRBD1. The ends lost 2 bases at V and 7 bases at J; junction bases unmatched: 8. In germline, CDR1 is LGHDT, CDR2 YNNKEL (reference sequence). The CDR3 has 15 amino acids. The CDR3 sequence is CASSQMGDRGREQYF. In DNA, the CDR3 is TGTGCCAGCAGCCAAATGGGCGACAGGGGGCGGGAGCAGTACTTC.

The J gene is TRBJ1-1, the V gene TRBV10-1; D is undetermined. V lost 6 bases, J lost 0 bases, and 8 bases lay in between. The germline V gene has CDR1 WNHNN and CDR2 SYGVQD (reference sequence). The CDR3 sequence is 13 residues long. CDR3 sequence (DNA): TGCGCCAGCAGGTTACAGATGAACACTGAAGCTTTCTTT. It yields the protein CASRLQMNTEAFF.

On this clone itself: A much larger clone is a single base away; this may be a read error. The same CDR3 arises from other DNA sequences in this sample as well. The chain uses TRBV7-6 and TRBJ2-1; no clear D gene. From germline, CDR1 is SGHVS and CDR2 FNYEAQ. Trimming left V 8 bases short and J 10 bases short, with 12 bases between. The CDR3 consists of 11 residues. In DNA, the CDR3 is TGTGCCAGCTTAACTACCGGAGAGCAGTTCTTC. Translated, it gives CASLTTGEQFF.

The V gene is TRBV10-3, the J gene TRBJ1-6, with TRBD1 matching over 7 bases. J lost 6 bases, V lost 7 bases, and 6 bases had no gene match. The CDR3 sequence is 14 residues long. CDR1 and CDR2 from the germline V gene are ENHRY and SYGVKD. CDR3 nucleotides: TGTGCCATCAAGTTGGCAGGGGGTAATTCACCCCTCCACTTT. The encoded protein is CAIKLAGGNSPLHF.

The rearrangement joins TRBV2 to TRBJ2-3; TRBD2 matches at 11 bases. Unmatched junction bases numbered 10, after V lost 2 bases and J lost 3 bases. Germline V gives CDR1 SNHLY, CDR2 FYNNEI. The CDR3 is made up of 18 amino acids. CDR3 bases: TGTGCCAGCAGTGAACCGATTTTAGCGGGGGGGCAGACAGATACGCAGTATTTT. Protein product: CASSEPILAGGQTDTQYF.

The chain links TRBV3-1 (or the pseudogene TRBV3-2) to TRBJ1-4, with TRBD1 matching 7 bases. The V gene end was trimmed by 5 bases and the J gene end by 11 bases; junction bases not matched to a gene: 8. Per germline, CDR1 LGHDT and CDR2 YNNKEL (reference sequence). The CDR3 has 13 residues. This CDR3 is CASSNYEGAKLFF. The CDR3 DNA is TGTGCCAGCAGCAATTACGAGGGGGCTAAACTGTTTTTT.

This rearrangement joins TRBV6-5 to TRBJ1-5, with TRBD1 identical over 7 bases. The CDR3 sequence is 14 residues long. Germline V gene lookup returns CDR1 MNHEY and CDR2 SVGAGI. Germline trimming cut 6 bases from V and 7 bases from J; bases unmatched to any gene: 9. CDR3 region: CASRGQVGGQPQHF. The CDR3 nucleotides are TGTGCCAGCAGAGGACAGGTGGGCGGACAGCCCCAGCATTTT.

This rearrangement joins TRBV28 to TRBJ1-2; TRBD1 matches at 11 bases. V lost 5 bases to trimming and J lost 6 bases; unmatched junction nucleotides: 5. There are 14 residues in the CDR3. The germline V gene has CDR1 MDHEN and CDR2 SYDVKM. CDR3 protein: CASSTQGQGDGYTF. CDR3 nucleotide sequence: TGTGCCAGCAGTACTCAGGGACAGGGGGATGGCTACACCTTC.

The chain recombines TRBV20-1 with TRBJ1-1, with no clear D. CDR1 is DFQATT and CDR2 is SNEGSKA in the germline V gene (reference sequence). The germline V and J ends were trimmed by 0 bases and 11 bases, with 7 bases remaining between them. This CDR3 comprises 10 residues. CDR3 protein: CSARDIRAFF. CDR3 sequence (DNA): TGCAGTGCTAGAGATATACGGGCTTTCTTT.

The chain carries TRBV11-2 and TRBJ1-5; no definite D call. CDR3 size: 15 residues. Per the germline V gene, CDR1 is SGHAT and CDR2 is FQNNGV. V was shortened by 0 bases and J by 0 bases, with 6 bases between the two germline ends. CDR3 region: CASSLEAYSNQPQHF. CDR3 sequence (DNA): TGTGCCAGCAGCTTAGAAGCTTATAGCAATCAGCCCCAGCATTTT. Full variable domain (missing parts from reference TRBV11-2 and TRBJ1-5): EAGVAQSPRYKIIEKRQSVAFWCNPISGHATLYWYQQILGQGPKLLIQFQNNGVVDDSQLPKDRFSAERLKGVDSTLKIQPAKLEDSAVYLCASSLEAYSNQPQHFGDGTRLSIL.

Here the CDR3 reads CASSAGTGQETQYF. The CDR3 DNA follows: TGTGCCAGCAGCGCTGGGACAGGACAAGAGACCCAGTACTTC. The V and J genes are TRBV5-4 and TRBJ2-5; the match to TRBD1 covers 8 bases. From germline, CDR1 is SGHNT and CDR2 YYREEE (reference sequence). The CDR3 runs to 14 residues. Losses at the gene ends were 4 bases for V and 2 bases for J; bases not matched to a gene: 4.

The CDR3 region has the DNA TGTGCCAGCAGTTCTCCGGGACTAGGAAACATTCAGTACTTC. This encodes CASSSPGLGNIQYF. The genes are TRBV28 and TRBJ2-4, with TRBD2 identical over 8 bases. V trimming: 4 bases; J trimming: 6 bases; junction bases outside the gene matches: 5. Germline CDR1 is MDHEN and CDR2 is SYDVKM. The CDR3 has 14 amino acids.

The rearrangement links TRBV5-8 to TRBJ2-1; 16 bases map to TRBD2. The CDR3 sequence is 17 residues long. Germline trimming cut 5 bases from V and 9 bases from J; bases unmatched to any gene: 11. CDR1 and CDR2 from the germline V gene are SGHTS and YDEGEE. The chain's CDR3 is CASRHGTSGRALGEQFF. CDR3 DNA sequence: TGTGCCAGCAGACACGGGACTAGCGGGAGGGCCCTCGGTGAGCAGTTCTTC.

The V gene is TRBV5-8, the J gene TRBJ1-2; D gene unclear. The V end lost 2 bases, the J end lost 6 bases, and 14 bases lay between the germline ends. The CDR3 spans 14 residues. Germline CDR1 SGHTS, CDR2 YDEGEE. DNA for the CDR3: TGTGCCAGCAGCTTATCGGATTCAGGCCATGGCTACACCTTC. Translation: CASSLSDSGHGYTF.

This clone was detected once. The CDR3 nucleotides read TGTGCCAGCAGCGGGGACAGGGAGCTTTTCAATGAGCAGTTCTTC. Encoded protein: CASSGDRELFNEQFF. The chain is built from TRBV5-8 and TRBJ2-1, with 9 bases identical to TRBD1. Trimming took 4 bases from V and 6 from J; bases not matched to a gene: 8. Germline-derived CDR1 and CDR2 are SGHTS and YDEGEE. The CDR3 has 15 residues.

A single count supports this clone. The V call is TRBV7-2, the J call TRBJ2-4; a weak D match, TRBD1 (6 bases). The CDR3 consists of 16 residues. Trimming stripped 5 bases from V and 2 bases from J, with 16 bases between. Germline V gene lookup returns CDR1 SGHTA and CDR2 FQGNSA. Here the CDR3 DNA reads TGTGCCAGCAGCCCGACGGCCACAGGGACCAAAAACATTCAGTACTTC. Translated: CASSPTATGTKNIQYF.

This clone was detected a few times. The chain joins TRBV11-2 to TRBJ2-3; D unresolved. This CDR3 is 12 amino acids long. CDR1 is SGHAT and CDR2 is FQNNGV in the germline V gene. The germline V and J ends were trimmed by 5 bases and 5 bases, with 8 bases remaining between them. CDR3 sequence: CASSPLGDTQYF. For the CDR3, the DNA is TGTGCCAGCAGCCCTCTCGGAGATACGCAGTATTTT.

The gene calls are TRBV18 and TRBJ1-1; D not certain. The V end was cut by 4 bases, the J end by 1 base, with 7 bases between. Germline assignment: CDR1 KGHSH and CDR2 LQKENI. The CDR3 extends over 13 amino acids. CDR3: CASSRSGNTEAFF. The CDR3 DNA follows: TGTGCCAGCTCACGGTCGGGGAACACTGAAGCTTTCTTT.

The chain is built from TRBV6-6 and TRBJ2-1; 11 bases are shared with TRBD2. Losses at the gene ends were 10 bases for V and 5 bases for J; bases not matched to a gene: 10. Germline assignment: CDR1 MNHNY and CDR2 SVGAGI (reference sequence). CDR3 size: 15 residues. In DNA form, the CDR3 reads TGTGCCACCAAGACCGGGACTAGCGGAAACAATGAGCAGTTCTTC. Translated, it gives CATKTGTSGNNEQFF.

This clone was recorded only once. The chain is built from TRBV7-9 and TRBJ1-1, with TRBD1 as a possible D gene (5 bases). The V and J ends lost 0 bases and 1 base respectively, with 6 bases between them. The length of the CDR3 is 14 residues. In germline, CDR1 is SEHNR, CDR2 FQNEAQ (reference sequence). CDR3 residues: CASSLADRNTEAFF. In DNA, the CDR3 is TGTGCCAGCAGCTTAGCCGACAGGAACACTGAAGCTTTCTTT.

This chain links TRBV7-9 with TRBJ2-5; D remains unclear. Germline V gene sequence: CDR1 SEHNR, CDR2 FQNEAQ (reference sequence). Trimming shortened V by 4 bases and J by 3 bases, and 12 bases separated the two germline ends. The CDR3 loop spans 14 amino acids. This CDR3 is CASSWSSTEETQYF. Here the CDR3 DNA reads TGTGCCAGCAGCTGGAGCAGTACGGAAGAGACCCAGTACTTC.

Here the CDR3 reads CASVNRVSTEAFF. The DNA for the CDR3 is TGTGCCAGCGTGAACAGGGTTAGCACTGAAGCTTTCTTT. The rearrangement joins TRBV3-1 (or the pseudogene TRBV3-2) to TRBJ1-1, with D maybe TRBD1 (6 bases). V was shortened by 8 bases and J by 4 bases, with 14 bases between the two germline ends. The germline V gene encodes CDR1 LGHDT and CDR2 YNNKEL (reference sequence). The CDR3 contains 13 residues.

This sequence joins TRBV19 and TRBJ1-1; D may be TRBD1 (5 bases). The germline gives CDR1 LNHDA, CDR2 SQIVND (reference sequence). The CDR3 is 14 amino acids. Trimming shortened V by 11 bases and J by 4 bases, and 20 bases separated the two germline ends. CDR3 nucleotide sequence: TGTGCCTCAACCTGGGGGGGTCGGGGCACTGAAGCTTTCTTT. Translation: CASTWGGRGTEAFF.

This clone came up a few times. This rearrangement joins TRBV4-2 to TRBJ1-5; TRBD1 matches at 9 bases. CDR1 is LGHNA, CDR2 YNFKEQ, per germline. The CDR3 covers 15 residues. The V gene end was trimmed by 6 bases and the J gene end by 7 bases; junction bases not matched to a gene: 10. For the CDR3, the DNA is TGTGCCAGCAGTCCGGCACAGGGGGCAGAACAGCCCCAGCATTTT. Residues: CASSPAQGAEQPQHF.